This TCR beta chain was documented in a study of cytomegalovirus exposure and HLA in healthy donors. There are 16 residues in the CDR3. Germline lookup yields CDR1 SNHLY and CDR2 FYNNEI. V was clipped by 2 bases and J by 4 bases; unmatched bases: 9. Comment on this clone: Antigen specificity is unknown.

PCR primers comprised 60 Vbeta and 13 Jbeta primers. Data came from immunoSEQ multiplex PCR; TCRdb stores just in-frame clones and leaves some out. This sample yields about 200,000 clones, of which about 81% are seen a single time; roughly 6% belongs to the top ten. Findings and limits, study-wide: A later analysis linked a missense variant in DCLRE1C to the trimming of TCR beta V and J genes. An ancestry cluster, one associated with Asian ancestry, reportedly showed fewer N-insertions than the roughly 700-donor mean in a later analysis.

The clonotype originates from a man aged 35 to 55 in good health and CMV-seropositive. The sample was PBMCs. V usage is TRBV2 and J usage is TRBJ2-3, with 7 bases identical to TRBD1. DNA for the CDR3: TGTGCCAGCAGTGAAAGGGAAGGGGGCTGGTCAGATACGCAGTATTTT. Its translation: CASSEREGGWSDTQYF.